The present entry profiles one T cell receptor (beta chain) with its context. Its antigen is not known. In the PCR, 60 Vbeta and 13 Jbeta primers were used. Repertoires were generated with immunoSEQ multiplex PCR, while TCRdb's copy carries only in-frame clones and drops some. The sample has around 120,000 clones, about 82% seen once. This sample is drawn from a study of cytomegalovirus exposure and HLA in healthy donors. Study-wide results and limits: In vitro, a few CMV-associated chains proved specific for CMV antigens. In an earlier analysis, most TCR beta V segments were productive about 87% or about 30% of the time.

V was cut by 5 bases and J by 8 bases, with 15 bases left in between. CDR1 is MNHEY, CDR2 SVGAGI, per germline. The CDR3 is 13 amino acids. The receptor was isolated from a boy aged 10-17 years in good health and CMV-seronegative. Sample: PBMCs. The chain joins TRBV6-5 to TRBJ1-1; no clear D gene. For the CDR3, the DNA is TGTGCCAGCAGTCTAACGGGTGGAGGAGAAGCTTTCTTT. Protein: CASSLTGGGEAFF.